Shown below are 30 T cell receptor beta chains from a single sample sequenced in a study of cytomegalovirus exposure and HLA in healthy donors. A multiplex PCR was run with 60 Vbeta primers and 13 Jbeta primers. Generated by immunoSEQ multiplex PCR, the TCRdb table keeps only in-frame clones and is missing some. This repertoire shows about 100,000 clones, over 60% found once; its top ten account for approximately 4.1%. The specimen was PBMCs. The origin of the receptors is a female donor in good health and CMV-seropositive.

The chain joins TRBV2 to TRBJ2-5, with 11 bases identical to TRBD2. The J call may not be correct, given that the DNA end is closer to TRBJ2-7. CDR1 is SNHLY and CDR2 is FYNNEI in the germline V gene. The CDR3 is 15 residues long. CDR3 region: CASGEGTSGSYEQYF. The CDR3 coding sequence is TGTGCCAGCGGAGAAGGGACTAGCGGATCCTACGAGCAGTACTTC.

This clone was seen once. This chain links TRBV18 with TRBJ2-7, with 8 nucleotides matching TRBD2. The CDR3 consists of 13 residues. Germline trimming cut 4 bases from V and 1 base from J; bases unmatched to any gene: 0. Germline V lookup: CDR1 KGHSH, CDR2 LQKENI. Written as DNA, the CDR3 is TGTGCCAGCTCACGCGGGAGGTCCTACGAGCAGTACTTC. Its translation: CASSRGRSYEQYF.

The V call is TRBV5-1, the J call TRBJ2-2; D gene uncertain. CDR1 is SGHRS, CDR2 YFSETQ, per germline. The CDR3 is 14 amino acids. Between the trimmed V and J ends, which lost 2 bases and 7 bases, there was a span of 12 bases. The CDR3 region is CASSLAGSNGELFF. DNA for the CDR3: TGCGCCAGCAGCTTAGCAGGTTCCAACGGGGAGCTGTTTTTT.

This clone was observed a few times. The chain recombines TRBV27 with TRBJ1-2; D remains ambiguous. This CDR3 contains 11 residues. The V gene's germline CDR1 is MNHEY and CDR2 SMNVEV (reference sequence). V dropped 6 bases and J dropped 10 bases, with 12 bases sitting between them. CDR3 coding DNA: TGTGCCAGCAGATTTGGGCTGACCTACACCTTC. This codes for CASRFGLTYTF.

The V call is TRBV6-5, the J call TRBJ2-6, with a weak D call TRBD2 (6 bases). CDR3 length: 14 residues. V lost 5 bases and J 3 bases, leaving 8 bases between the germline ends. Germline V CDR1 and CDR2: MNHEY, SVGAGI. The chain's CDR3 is CASSRGFGANVLTF. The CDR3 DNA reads TGTGCCAGCAGTCGGGGGTTTGGGGCCAACGTCCTGACTTTC.

The CDR3 DNA is TGTGCCAGCAGTGAGACTAGCGGGACTTACGAGCAGTACTTC. It encodes CASSETSGTYEQYF. The chain is built from TRBV25-1 and TRBJ2-7, with 11 bases identical to TRBD2. The V segment lost 3 bases and the J segment 4 bases; nucleotides outside the gene matches: 2. The CDR3 runs to 14 residues. Germline V CDR1 and CDR2: MGHDK, SYGVNS.

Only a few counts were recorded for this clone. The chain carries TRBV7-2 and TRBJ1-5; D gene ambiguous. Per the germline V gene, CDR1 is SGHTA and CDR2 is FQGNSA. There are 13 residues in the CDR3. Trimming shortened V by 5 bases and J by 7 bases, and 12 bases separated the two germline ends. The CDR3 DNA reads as TGTGCCAGCAGCCCTCGGACGGGGCAGCCCCAGCATTTT. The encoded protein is CASSPRTGQPQHF.

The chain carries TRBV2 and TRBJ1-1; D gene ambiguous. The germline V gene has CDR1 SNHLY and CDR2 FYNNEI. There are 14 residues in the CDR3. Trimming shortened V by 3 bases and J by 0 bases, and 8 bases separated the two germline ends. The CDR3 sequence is CASSDHTMNTEAFF. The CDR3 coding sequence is TGTGCCAGCAGTGATCACACTATGAACACTGAAGCTTTCTTT.

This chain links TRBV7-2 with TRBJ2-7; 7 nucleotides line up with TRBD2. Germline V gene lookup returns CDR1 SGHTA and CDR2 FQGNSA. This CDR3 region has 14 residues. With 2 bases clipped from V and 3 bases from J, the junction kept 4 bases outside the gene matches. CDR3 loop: CASSLLSSGYEQYF. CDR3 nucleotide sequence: TGTGCCAGCAGCTTACTTTCTAGCGGCTACGAGCAGTACTTC.

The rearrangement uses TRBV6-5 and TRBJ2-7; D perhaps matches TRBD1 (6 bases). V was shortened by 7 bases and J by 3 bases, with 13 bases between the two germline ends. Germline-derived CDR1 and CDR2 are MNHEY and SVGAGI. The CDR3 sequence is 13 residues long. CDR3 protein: CASTMGQYYEQYF. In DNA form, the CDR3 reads TGTGCCAGCACTATGGGACAATACTACGAGCAGTACTTC.

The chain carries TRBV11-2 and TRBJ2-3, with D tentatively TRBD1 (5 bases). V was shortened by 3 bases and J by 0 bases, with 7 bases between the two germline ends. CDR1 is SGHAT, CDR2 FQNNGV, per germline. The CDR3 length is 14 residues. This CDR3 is CASSFRGSTDTQYF. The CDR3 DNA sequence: TGTGCCAGCAGCTTTAGGGGCAGCACAGATACGCAGTATTTT.

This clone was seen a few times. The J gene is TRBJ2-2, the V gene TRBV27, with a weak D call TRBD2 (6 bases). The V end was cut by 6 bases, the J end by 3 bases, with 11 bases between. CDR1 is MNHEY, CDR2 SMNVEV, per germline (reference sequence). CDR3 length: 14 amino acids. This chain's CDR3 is CASRRDGDTGELFF. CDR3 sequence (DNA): TGTGCCAGCAGGCGGGACGGAGACACCGGGGAGCTGTTTTTT.

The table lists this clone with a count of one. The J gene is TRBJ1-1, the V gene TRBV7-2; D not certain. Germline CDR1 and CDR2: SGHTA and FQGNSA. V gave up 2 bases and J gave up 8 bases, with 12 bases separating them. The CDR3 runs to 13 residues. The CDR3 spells CASSLNSQVEAFF. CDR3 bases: TGTGCCAGCAGCTTAAACAGTCAAGTCGAAGCTTTCTTT.

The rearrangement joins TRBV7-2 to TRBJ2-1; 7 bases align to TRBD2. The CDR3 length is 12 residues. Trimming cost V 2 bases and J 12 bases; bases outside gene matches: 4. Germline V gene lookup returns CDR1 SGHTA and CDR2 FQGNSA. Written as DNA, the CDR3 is TGTGCCAGCAGCTTACCCGGCGGGAGGCAGTTCTTC. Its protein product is CASSLPGGRQFF.

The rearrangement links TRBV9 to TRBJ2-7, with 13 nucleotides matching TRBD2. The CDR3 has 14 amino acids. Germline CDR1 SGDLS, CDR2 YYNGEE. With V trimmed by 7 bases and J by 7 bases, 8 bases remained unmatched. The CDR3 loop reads CASSGTSGAKEQYF. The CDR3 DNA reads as TGTGCCAGCTCCGGGACTAGCGGGGCGAAGGAGCAGTACTTC.

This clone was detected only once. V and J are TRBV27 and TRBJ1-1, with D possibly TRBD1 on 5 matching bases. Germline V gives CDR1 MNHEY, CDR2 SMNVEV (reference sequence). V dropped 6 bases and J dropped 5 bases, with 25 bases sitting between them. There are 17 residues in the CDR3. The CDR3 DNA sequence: TGTGCCAGCAGCCTCTTGACGGTCGCAGGGACTGGGACTGAAGCTTTCTTT. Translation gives CASSLLTVAGTGTEAFF.

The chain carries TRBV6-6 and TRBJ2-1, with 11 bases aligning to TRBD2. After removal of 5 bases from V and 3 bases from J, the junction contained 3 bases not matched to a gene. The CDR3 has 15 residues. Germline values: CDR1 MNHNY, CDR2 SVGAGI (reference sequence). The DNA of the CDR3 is TGTGCCAGCAGTACCACTAGCGGGGGCTACAATGAGCAGTTCTTC. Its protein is CASSTTSGGYNEQFF.

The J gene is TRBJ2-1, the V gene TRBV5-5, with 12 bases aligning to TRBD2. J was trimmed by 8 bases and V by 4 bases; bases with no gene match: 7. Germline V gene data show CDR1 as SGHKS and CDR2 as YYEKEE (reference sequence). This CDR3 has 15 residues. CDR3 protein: CASSPRLAGEDEQFF. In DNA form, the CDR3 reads TGTGCCAGCAGCCCCCGACTAGCGGGAGAGGATGAGCAGTTCTTC.

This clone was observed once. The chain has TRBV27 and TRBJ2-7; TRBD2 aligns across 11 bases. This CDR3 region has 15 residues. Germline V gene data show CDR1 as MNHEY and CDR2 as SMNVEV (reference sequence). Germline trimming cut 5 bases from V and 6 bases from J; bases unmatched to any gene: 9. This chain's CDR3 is CASSVLAGGYGEQYF. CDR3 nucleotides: TGTGCCAGCAGTGTTTTAGCGGGAGGGTATGGCGAGCAGTACTTC.

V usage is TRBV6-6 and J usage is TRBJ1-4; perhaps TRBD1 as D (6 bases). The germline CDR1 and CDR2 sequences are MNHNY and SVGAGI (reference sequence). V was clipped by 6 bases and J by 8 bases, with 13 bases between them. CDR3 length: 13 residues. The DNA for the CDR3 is TGTGCCAGCAGGGAACAGGGCGTCGAAAAACTGTTTTTT. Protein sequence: CASREQGVEKLFF.

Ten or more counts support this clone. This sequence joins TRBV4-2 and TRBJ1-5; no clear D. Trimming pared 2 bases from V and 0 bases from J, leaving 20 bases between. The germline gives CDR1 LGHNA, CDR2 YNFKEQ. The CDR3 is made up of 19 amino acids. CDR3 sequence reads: CASSQRPSTPLCSNQPQHF. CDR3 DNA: TGTGCCAGCAGCCAACGTCCTTCAACGCCACTGTGTAGCAATCAGCCCCAGCATTTT.

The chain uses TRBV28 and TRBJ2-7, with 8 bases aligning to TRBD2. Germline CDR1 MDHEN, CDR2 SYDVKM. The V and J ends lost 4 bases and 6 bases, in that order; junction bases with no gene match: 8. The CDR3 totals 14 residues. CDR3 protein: CASSSGRLAFEQYF. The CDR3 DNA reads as TGTGCCAGCAGTTCCGGACGACTAGCGTTCGAGCAGTACTTC.

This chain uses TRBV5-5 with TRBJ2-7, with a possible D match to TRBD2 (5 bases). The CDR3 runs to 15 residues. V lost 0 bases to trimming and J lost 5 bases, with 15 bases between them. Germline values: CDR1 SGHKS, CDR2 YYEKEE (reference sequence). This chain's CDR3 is CASSLVLVAVHEQYF. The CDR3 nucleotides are TGTGCCAGCAGCTTGGTACTAGTCGCGGTGCACGAGCAGTACTTC.

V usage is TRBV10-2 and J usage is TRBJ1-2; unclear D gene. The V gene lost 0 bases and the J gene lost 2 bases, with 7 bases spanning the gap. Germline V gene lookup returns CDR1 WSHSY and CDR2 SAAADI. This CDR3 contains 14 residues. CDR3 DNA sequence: TGCGCCAGCAGTGAGTCGGCCAGGAACTATGGCTACACCTTC. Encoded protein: CASSESARNYGYTF.

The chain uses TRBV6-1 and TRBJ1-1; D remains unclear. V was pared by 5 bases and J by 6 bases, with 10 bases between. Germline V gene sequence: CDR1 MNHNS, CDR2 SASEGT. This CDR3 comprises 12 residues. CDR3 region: CASSLQKPEAFF. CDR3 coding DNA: TGTGCCAGCAGTCTCCAGAAACCTGAAGCTTTCTTT.

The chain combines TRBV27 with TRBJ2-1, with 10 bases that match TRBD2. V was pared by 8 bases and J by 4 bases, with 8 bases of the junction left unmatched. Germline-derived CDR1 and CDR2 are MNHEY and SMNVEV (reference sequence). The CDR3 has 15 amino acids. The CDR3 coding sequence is TGTGCCAGCGGCCGAACACTAGCGGGATACAATGAGCAGTTCTTC. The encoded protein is CASGRTLAGYNEQFF.

The CDR3 coding sequence is TGTGCCAGCAGCCCCCGGACAGGGTTCAGTATCTATGGCTACACCTTC. Amino acids: CASSPRTGFSIYGYTF. This chain links TRBV5-6 with TRBJ1-2; 8 bases agree with TRBD1. The germline V gene encodes CDR1 SGHDT and CDR2 YYEEEE. V lost 4 bases, J lost 4 bases, and 12 bases stayed unmatched. The CDR3 consists of 16 residues.

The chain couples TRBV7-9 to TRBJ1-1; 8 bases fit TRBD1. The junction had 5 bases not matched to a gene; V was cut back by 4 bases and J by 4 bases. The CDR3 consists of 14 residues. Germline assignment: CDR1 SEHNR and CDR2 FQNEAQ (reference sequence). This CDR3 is CASSSPDRVTEAFF. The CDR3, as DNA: TGTGCCAGCAGCTCTCCGGACAGGGTCACTGAAGCTTTCTTT.

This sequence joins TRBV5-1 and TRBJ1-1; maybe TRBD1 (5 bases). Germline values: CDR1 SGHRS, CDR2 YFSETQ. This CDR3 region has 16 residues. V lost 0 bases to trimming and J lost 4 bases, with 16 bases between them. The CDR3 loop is CASSLVAGKSLTEAFF. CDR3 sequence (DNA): TGCGCCAGCAGCTTGGTGGCAGGGAAGTCCCTCACTGAAGCTTTCTTT.

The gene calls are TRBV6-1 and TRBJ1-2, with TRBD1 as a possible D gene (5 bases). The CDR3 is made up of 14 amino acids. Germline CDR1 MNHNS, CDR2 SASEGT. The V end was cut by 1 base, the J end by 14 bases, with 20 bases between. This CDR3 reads CASSEEGIRLAETF. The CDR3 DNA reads TGTGCCAGCAGTGAAGAGGGGATTAGGCTAGCGGAGACCTTC.